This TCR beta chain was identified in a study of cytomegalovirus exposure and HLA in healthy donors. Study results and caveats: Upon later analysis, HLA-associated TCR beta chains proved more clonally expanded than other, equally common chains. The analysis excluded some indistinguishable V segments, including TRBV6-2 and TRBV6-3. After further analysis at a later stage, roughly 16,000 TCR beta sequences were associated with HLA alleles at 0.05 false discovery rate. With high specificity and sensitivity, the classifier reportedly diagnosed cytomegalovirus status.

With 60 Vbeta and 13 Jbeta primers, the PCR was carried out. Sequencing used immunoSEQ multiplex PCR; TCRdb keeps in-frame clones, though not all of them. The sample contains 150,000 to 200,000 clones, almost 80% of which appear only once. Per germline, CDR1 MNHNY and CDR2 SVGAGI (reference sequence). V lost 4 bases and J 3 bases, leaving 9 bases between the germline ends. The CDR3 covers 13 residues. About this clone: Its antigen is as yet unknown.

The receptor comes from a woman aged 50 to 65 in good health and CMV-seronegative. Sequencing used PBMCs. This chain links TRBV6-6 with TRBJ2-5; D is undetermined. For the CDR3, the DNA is TGTGCCAGCAGTTTTGGTCGGGAAGAGACCCAGTACTTC. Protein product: CASSFGREETQYF.